These T cell receptor beta chains were read from a single sample in a study of blood T cell repertoires in COVID-19. Libraries were prepared by immunoSEQ multiplex PCR; TCRdb keeps only in-frame clonotypes and omits some of them. The data contain 100,000 to 150,000 clones, approximately 80% of them singletons. The sequenced sample consisted of peripheral blood. The receptors stem from a man aged 40-49 years with active or convalescent COVID-19. Each CDR3 is given with its conserved first and last residue. A D gene is named only where the DNA matches it firmly. Only part of the rows carry a size: once, few, many, or a class if the clone is expanded.

d_call: .
v_call: TRBV5-1
j_call: TRBJ2-7
clone_size: once
cdr3_nt: TGCGCCAGCAGCTTGCTCCCTAGCAGGGGGGCAACCTACGAGCAGTACTTC
cdr3_aa: CASSLLPSRGATYEQYF

d_call: .
v_call: TRBV6-1
j_call: TRBJ2-7
clone_size: .
cdr3_nt: TGTGCCAGCAGTGAAGAGGCGGCCAGCTCCTACGAGCAGTACTTC
cdr3_aa: CASSEEAASSYEQYF

d_call: .
v_call: TRBV14
j_call: TRBJ2-2
clone_size: .
cdr3_nt: TGTGCCAGCAGCCAGGGCCGTTACACCGGGGAGCTGTTTTTT
cdr3_aa: CASSQGRYTGELFF

d_call: .
v_call: TRBV12-3/TRBV12-4
j_call: TRBJ1-3
clone_size: few
cdr3_nt: TGTGCCAGCACCCCAAGCGTTGGAAACACCATATATTTT
cdr3_aa: CASTPSVGNTIYF

d_call: TRBD1
v_call: TRBV6-5
j_call: TRBJ2-2
clone_size: .
cdr3_nt: TGTGCCAGCCGGCCGACAGGGGGCAGGACCGGGGAGCTGTTTTTT
cdr3_aa: CASRPTGGRTGELFF

d_call: .
v_call: TRBV18
j_call: TRBJ1-1
clone_size: .
cdr3_nt: TGTGCCAGCTCACCACCGATAACGGGTGGAAACACTGAAGCTTTCTTT
cdr3_aa: CASSPPITGGNTEAFF

d_call: TRBD1
v_call: TRBV5-1
j_call: TRBJ2-2
clone_size: .
cdr3_nt: TGCGCCAGCAGCTGGACAGGGGACGGGACCAACACCGGGGAGCTGTTTTTT
cdr3_aa: CASSWTGDGTNTGELFF

d_call: .
v_call: TRBV4-3
j_call: TRBJ2-2
clone_size: .
cdr3_nt: TGCGCCAGCAGCCGCCGCATTCAGGCCGCTTCGAACACCGGGGAGCTGTTTTTT
cdr3_aa: CASSRRIQAASNTGELFF

d_call: .
v_call: TRBV18
j_call: TRBJ2-7
clone_size: .
cdr3_nt: TGTGCCAGCTCACCCTGGACAGTCGGGACCTACGAGCAGTACTTC
cdr3_aa: CASSPWTVGTYEQYF

d_call: .
v_call: TRBV5-6
j_call: TRBJ2-2
clone_size: .
cdr3_nt: TGTGCCAGCAGCTTGGGGCAGGTTTTTACCGGGGAGCTGTTTTTT
cdr3_aa: CASSLGQVFTGELFF

d_call: .
v_call: TRBV4-3
j_call: TRBJ1-1
clone_size: .
cdr3_nt: TGCGCCAGCAGCCAGAGGACAGCGAACACTGAAGCTTTCTTT
cdr3_aa: CASSQRTANTEAFF

d_call: TRBD2
v_call: TRBV7-2
j_call: TRBJ2-1
clone_size: .
cdr3_nt: TGTGCCAGCAGCTCCGGCCGGGGACTAGCGGGGGGGCCGGACAATGAGCAGTTCTTC
cdr3_aa: CASSSGRGLAGGPDNEQFF

d_call: TRBD1
v_call: TRBV19
j_call: TRBJ2-4
clone_size: .
cdr3_nt: TGTGCCAGTAGTTCGGGACAGGGGGCCTCCTTAGCCAAAAACATTCAGTACTTC
cdr3_aa: CASSSGQGASLAKNIQYF

d_call: TRBD2
v_call: TRBV19
j_call: TRBJ2-3
clone_size: .
cdr3_nt: TGTGCCAGTAGTTTGACCCGGGACTACTCAGATACGCAGTATTTT
cdr3_aa: CASSLTRDYSDTQYF

d_call: .
v_call: TRBV25-1
j_call: TRBJ1-4
clone_size: .
cdr3_nt: TGTGCCAGCAGTGAAGGGCGGGGAGGTAATGAAAAACTGTTTTTT
cdr3_aa: CASSEGRGGNEKLFF

d_call: .
v_call: TRBV10-2
j_call: TRBJ1-2
clone_size: once
cdr3_nt: TGCGCCAGCAGTGAGTCATCTACCTCCGATGGCTACACCTTC
cdr3_aa: CASSESSTSDGYTF

d_call: .
v_call: TRBV6-5
j_call: TRBJ2-1
clone_size: .
cdr3_nt: TGTGCCAGCAGTTACTCCGAGCGACGGAACCATGAGCAGTTCTTC
cdr3_aa: CASSYSERRNHEQFF

d_call: .
v_call: TRBV7-3
j_call: TRBJ1-1
clone_size: few
cdr3_nt: TGTGCCAGCAGCCCAAACGACGGGACAAGGAACACTGAAGCTTTCTTT
cdr3_aa: CASSPNDGTRNTEAFF

d_call: .
v_call: TRBV6-5
j_call: TRBJ2-2
clone_size: .
cdr3_nt: TGTGCCAGCAGTTACCTGGACAGCACGAACACCGGGGAGCTGTTTTTT
cdr3_aa: CASSYLDSTNTGELFF

d_call: TRBD2
v_call: TRBV20-1
j_call: TRBJ2-3
clone_size: .
cdr3_nt: TGCAGTGCTAGTTCCCAAGCGGGACTAACAGATACGCAGTATTTT
cdr3_aa: CSASSQAGLTDTQYF

d_call: .
v_call: TRBV10-3
j_call: TRBJ1-2
clone_size: .
cdr3_nt: TGTGCCATCAGTGAGTCCAGTGCTAACTATGGCTACACCTTC
cdr3_aa: CAISESSANYGYTF

d_call: TRBD2
v_call: TRBV3-1/TRBV3-2
j_call: TRBJ2-7
clone_size: .
cdr3_nt: TGTGCCAGCAGCCACCGGGGACTAGCGACCCACGAGCAGTACTTC
cdr3_aa: CASSHRGLATHEQYF

d_call: TRBD2
v_call: TRBV7-2
j_call: TRBJ2-1
clone_size: .
cdr3_nt: TGTGCCAGCAGCTTAAAACTAGCGGAGTCCTACAATGAGCAGTTCTTC
cdr3_aa: CASSLKLAESYNEQFF

d_call: TRBD2
v_call: TRBV5-4
j_call: TRBJ2-3
clone_size: .
cdr3_nt: TGTGCCAGCAGCTTGAAACTAGCGGGGGGTCAAAGCACAGATACGCAGTATTTT
cdr3_aa: CASSLKLAGGQSTDTQYF

d_call: .
v_call: TRBV7-3
j_call: TRBJ2-2
clone_size: .
cdr3_nt: TGTGCCAGCAGCTATCTTTGGACTATCCCCGGGGAGCTGTTTTTT
cdr3_aa: CASSYLWTIPGELFF

d_call: TRBD1
v_call: TRBV6-5
j_call: TRBJ1-2
clone_size: few
cdr3_nt: TGTGCCAGCAGTTACGGGGGACAGACCTTTGGAGGCTACACCTTC
cdr3_aa: CASSYGGQTFGGYTF